Listed here are 29 T cell receptor beta chains from one sample, sequenced in a study of T-cell reconstitution after alpha-beta-depleted transplantation in children. Unique molecular identifiers were used to barcode this TCRbeta library. TCRdb itself ran the PCR reads through MiXCR, one entry per CDR3 protein. Counted here are approximately 400,000 distinct CDR3 sequences, approximately 10% occurring once; the ten biggest clones make up 5% to 6.5%. The sequencing here drew on PBMCs from the stem cell graft donor, taken from the stem cell graft. These receptors all stem from a human donor who donated a stem cell graft to a child with acute myeloid leukemia.

This clonotype was recorded a few times. The chain links TRBV19 to TRBJ2-5; no firm D call. This CDR3 is 15 amino acids long. Per germline, CDR1 LNHDA and CDR2 SQIVND (reference sequence). Deletions cut 3 bases from V and 7 bases from J, with 18 bases between. CDR3 amino acids: CASSMRSRRRGTQYF. For the CDR3, the DNA is TGTGCCAGTAGTATGAGGTCCAGGCGGCGAGGGACCCAGTACTTC.

V and J are TRBV4-2 and TRBJ2-5, with 7 bases aligning to TRBD2. Germline loops: CDR1 LGHNA, CDR2 YNFKEQ. The CDR3 has 16 amino acids. Unmatched junction bases numbered 13, after V lost 4 bases and J lost 5 bases. This CDR3 is CASSPELAGGPETQYF. CDR3 coding DNA: TGTGCCAGCAGCCCAGAATTAGCGGGTGGGCCCGAGACCCAGTACTTC.

The chain has TRBV6-5 and TRBJ1-5; no reliable D call. V dropped 0 bases and J dropped 5 bases, with 8 bases sitting between them. Germline assignment: CDR1 MNHEY and CDR2 SVGAGI. The CDR3 is made up of 14 amino acids. CDR3 loop: CASSYSVRDQPQHF. The CDR3 bases are TGTGCCAGCAGTTACTCTGTACGGGATCAGCCCCAGCATTTT.

The chain joins TRBV3-1 to TRBJ1-5; D might be TRBD1 (6 bases). The CDR3 runs 16 residues. Germline V lookup: CDR1 LGHDT, CDR2 YNNKEL (reference sequence). V was cut by 1 base and J by 7 bases, with 17 bases left in between. The CDR3 bases are TGTGCCAGCAGCCAAGGCCCCCCCAGGGGAATACAGCCCCAGCATTTT. It encodes CASSQGPPRGIQPQHF.

This clonotype showed up just a few times. CDR3 amino acids: CSALDRLSGNTIYF. CDR3 DNA: TGCAGTGCTCTCGACCGACTCTCTGGAAACACCATATATTTT. The chain joins TRBV20-1 to TRBJ1-3; D call uncertain. The CDR3 has 14 amino acids. Germline V gives CDR1 DFQATT, CDR2 SNEGSKA (reference sequence). V was shortened by 5 bases and J by 0 bases, with 11 bases between the two germline ends.

This clonotype was detected a few times. This chain links TRBV14 with TRBJ2-5; TRBD1 is a possible D gene (6 bases). Germline V lookup: CDR1 SGHDN, CDR2 FVKESK. Trimming cost V 0 bases and J 1 base, with 21 bases left between them. The CDR3 loop spans 19 amino acids. The CDR3 DNA reads TGTGCCAGCAGCCAAGATTTTCCCCCCTCGGACAGACCCCAAGAGACCCAGTACTTC. Amino acid sequence: CASSQDFPPSDRPQETQYF.

Only a few counts were recorded for this clonotype. This chain joins TRBV20-1 and TRBJ2-7; a weak D match, TRBD1 (6 bases). V was clipped by 1 base and J by 2 bases, with 12 bases between them. Germline V CDR1 and CDR2: DFQATT, SNEGSKA (reference sequence). CDR3 length: 14 residues. As DNA, the CDR3 is TGCAGTGCTAGAGTAGGACAGTCTCCCTACGAGCAGTACGTC. Its protein is CSARVGQSPYEQYV.

V gene TRBV6-1 combines with J gene TRBJ2-7; either TRBD1 or TRBD2 may supply D (5 bases each). Trimming took 1 base from V and 4 from J, leaving 8 bases between them. The CDR3 contains 13 residues. CDR1 is MNHNS, CDR2 SASEGT, per germline. CDR3 region: CASSEGGKYEQYV. The CDR3 nucleotides are TGTGCCAGCAGTGAAGGGGGGAAATACGAGCAGTACGTC.

There are many counts of this clonotype. J is TRBJ2-2 and V is TRBV7-3; D is possibly TRBD1 or TRBD2 (5 bases each). This CDR3 contains 13 residues. Germline V gene lookup returns CDR1 SGHTA and CDR2 FQGTGA. Trimming left V 5 bases short and J 4 bases short, with 8 bases between. The CDR3 nucleotides read TGTGCCAGCAGCCGAGGGGTCACCGGGGAGCTGTTTTTT. This codes for CASSRGVTGELFF.

As regards this clonotype: A clone one base away is much larger, so this may be a read error. This chain links TRBV6-1 with TRBJ1-2; tentative D call: TRBD1 (5 bases). The V end was cut by 4 bases, the J end by 6 bases, with 15 bases between. Germline lookup yields CDR1 MNHNS and CDR2 SASEGT. The CDR3 consists of 14 residues. The CDR3 region is CASSVKGNDHGYTF. CDR3 sequence (DNA): TGTGCCAGCAGTGTAAAGGGGAACGACCATGGCTACACCTTC.

This clonotype was counted between two and nine times. The chain links TRBV6-5 to TRBJ2-7, with TRBD1 identical over 8 bases. Looked up from germline, CDR1 is MNHEY and CDR2 is SVGAGI. The CDR3 contains 14 residues. V shed 4 bases and J 6 bases; nucleotides not matched to a gene: 8. This chain's CDR3 is CASSSGQGTGEQYF. The CDR3 coding sequence is TGTGCCAGCAGTTCCGGACAGGGAACGGGCGAGCAGTACTTC.

V gene TRBV10-3 combines with J gene TRBJ2-1; 11 bases map to TRBD1. CDR3 size: 15 residues. The junction had 9 bases not matched to a gene; V was cut back by 6 bases and J by 8 bases. The germline V gene has CDR1 ENHRY and CDR2 SYGVKD. The CDR3 bases are TGTGCCATCAGCCTCGTCCCGGGACAGGGGGATGAGCAGTTCTTC. Amino acid sequence: CAISLVPGQGDEQFF.

This clonotype was counted a few times. V and J are TRBV12-3 or TRBV12-4 and TRBJ2-3; 7 nucleotides agree with TRBD1. J lost 2 bases, V lost 5 bases, and 4 bases had no gene match. The CDR3 consists of 14 residues. The CDR3 loop is CASSGDRPTDTQYF. In nucleotides, the CDR3 is TGTGCCAGCAGTGGGGACAGACCCACAGATACGCAGTATTTT.

This clonotype was detected a few times. J is TRBJ1-2 and V is TRBV30, with D hard to call. Germline CDR1 reads GTSNPN; CDR2 reads SVGIG (reference sequence). Trimming took off 0 bases at V and 6 bases at J, with 17 bases between the two ends. CDR3 length: 15 residues. CDR3 DNA: TGTGCCTGGAGTGTCGCAGTGGCCGACATCAATGGCTACACCTTC. As protein: CAWSVAVADINGYTF.

Concerning this clonotype: At one end the junction does not follow the germline gene, possibly because of a read error. This chain connects TRBV30 to TRBJ2-2; TRBD1 matches 7 bases. This CDR3 spans 13 amino acids. Per germline, CDR1 GTSNPN and CDR2 SVGIG (reference sequence). The CDR3 DNA follows: TGCCTGGGTCGGCGGACAGGCGGCGAGGAGCTGTTTTTT. Its protein product is CLGRRTGGEELFF.

The V call is TRBV20-1, the J call TRBJ2-7; 7 bases align to TRBD2. Germline V gene lookup returns CDR1 DFQATT and CDR2 SNEGSKA (reference sequence). After removal of 3 bases from V and 2 bases from J, the junction contained 7 bases not matched to a gene. CDR3 size: 14 residues. In DNA form, the CDR3 reads TGCAGTGCTAGCAGGCCTAGCGGAACCTACGAGCAGTACTTC. Translation: CSASRPSGTYEQYF.

This clonotype occurred many times. The chain has TRBV6-1 and TRBJ1-2; D gene ambiguous. The V end lost 4 bases, the J end lost 6 bases, and 12 bases lay between the germline ends. This CDR3 has 13 amino acids. CDR1 and CDR2 (germline): MNHNS, SASEGT. The chain's CDR3 is CASSAHGSDGYTF. The CDR3 bases are TGTGCCAGCAGTGCACACGGGTCGGATGGCTACACCTTC.

This clonotype was seen more than once but under ten times. The CDR3 protein is CSVGNTGGSTDTQYF. Here the CDR3 DNA reads TGCAGCGTTGGGAACACAGGGGGAAGCACAGATACGCAGTATTTT. V and J are TRBV29-1 and TRBJ2-3; 8 bases are a match to TRBD1. The CDR3 runs to 15 residues. V shed 4 bases and J 0 bases; nucleotides not matched to a gene: 6. CDR1 is SQVTM, CDR2 ANQGSEA, per germline.

This clonotype was detected ten times or more. CDR3 nucleotides: TGTGCCAGCAGTGAATTGGATCCTCCCAGTGGAAACACCATATATTTT. This sequence encodes CASSELDPPSGNTIYF. The chain carries TRBV25-1 and TRBJ1-3; D uncertain. Trimming stripped 1 base from V and 3 bases from J, with 13 bases between. Germline V gives CDR1 MGHDK, CDR2 SYGVNS. The CDR3 has 16 residues.

This clonotype occurred many times. V and J are TRBV10-3 and TRBJ2-4; 8 positions agree with TRBD1. Per germline, CDR1 ENHRY and CDR2 SYGVKD. The CDR3 contains 14 residues. Trimming removed 0 bases from V and 8 bases from J; junction bases left unmatched: 3. The CDR3 loop reads CAISESGQGHIQYF. Here the CDR3 DNA reads TGTGCCATCAGTGAGTCTGGACAGGGTCACATTCAGTACTTC.

This clonotype was recorded a few times. The rearrangement uses TRBV12-3 or TRBV12-4 and TRBJ2-5, with a tentative D call TRBD1 (6 bases). V shed 5 bases and J shed 2 bases, with 18 bases lying between them. CDR3 length equals 16 residues. The CDR3 coding sequence is TGTGCCAGCAGTGCCCAGCTCAGGGGCTTGCAAGAGACCCAGTACTTC. It encodes CASSAQLRGLQETQYF.

This clonotype was counted many times. This sequence joins TRBV5-1 and TRBJ1-6, with a tentative D call TRBD1 (5 bases). Germline V lookup: CDR1 SGHRS, CDR2 YFSETQ. This CDR3 is 16 amino acids long. Trimming pared 3 bases from V and 0 bases from J, leaving 10 bases between. CDR3 amino acids: CASSWDGSSYNSPLHF. CDR3 DNA sequence: TGCGCCAGCAGCTGGGACGGATCCTCCTATAATTCACCCCTCCACTTT.

This clonotype was detected many times. Its ends do not fully match the called genes, so a read error is possible. The chain couples TRBV7-7 to TRBJ2-1; TRBD2 matches at 14 bases. The CDR3 totals 15 residues. Germline CDR1 is SSHAT and CDR2 is FNYEAQ (reference sequence). CDR3 sequence (DNA): TGTGCTAGCAGCTTAGGGACTAGCGGGAGCAATGAGCAGTTCTTC. It yields the protein CASSLGTSGSNEQFF.

This clonotype was detected many times. The V gene is TRBV29-1, the J gene TRBJ2-2; D not resolved. This CDR3 contains 11 residues. Germline V gene data show CDR1 as SQVTM and CDR2 as ANQGSEA. V shed 4 bases and J shed 6 bases, with 6 bases lying between them. The CDR3 DNA follows: TGCAGCGTTGTGGGTGCCGGGGAGCTGTTTTTT. As protein: CSVVGAGELFF.

The chain combines TRBV4-1 with TRBJ2-2, with TRBD1 identical over 7 bases. The CDR3 is 17 residues long. After removal of 5 bases from V and 0 bases from J, the junction contained 9 bases not matched to a gene. Germline CDR1 MGHRA, CDR2 YSYEKL. Here the CDR3 reads CASSIDWDRANTGELFF. Written as DNA, the CDR3 is TGCGCCAGCAGCATCGACTGGGACAGAGCGAACACCGGGGAGCTGTTTTTT.

This clonotype showed up just a few times. The rearrangement uses TRBV7-2 and TRBJ1-5, with TRBD1 as a possible D gene (6 bases). The CDR3 sequence is 14 residues long. The germline V gene encodes CDR1 SGHTA and CDR2 FQGNSA. The V and J ends lost 8 bases and 8 bases respectively, with 19 bases between them. CDR3 sequence (DNA): TGTGCCAGCGGACTCTCAGGGGCCCTCGAGCCCCAGCATTTT. This sequence encodes CASGLSGALEPQHF.

This clonotype showed up many times. The V call is TRBV6-5, the J call TRBJ1-1, with no clear D. V was pared by 0 bases and J by 1 base, with 6 bases between. Germline V gives CDR1 MNHEY, CDR2 SVGAGI. The CDR3 contains 14 residues. The CDR3: CASSYSSRNTEAFF. The CDR3 nucleotides are TGTGCCAGCAGTTACTCGAGTAGGAACACTGAAGCTTTCTTT.

The CDR3 sequence is CASSKALAGTPYEQYV. In DNA form, the CDR3 reads TGTGCCAGCAGCAAAGCGCTAGCGGGGACCCCCTACGAGCAGTACGTC. The genes are TRBV21-1 and TRBJ2-7; whether TRBD2, the table's D call, matches the DNA was not checked. TRBV21-1 is assigned pseudogene status. The CDR3 sequence is 16 residues long.

The table lists this clonotype with many counts. This chain links TRBV20-1 with TRBJ2-2; 9 nucleotides agree with TRBD2. Germline CDR1 DFQATT, CDR2 SNEGSKA (reference sequence). The CDR3 is 13 residues long. The CDR3 region is CSVSLAGTGELFF. The CDR3 coding sequence is TGCAGCGTCTCCCTAGCGGGGACCGGGGAGCTGTTTTTT.